This T cell receptor beta chain was found in a study of CD8 T cells in ankylosing spondylitis. At least ten counts were recorded for this clonotype. As yet, its antigen is unknown. Study-wide points: Before this, some motif variants had been reported in reactive arthritis synovial fluid and blood. A TCR beta motif made of 7 to 9 highly homologous variants seemed typical of ankylosing spondylitis blood.

In making TCR beta libraries, quantitative 5'-RACE with molecular barcodes was used. TCRdb reprocessed the 5' RACE reads via MiXCR and lists one record per CDR3 protein. The sample yields 450,000 to 550,000 distinct CDR3 sequences, approximately 5.3% seen once. The CDR3 has 17 amino acids. Trimming cost V 3 bases and J 7 bases, with 21 bases left between them. Per germline, CDR1 KGHDR and CDR2 SFDVKD. This receptor was identified in a male donor with ankylosing spondylitis. The chain uses TRBV24-1 and TRBJ2-1; D is uncertain. Sequenced: blood, either unsorted or a sorted T cell fraction (not recorded which). CDR3 in amino acids: CATSDPLKASPANEQFF. The CDR3 DNA is TGTGCCACCAGTGATCCCCTAAAGGCGAGCCCCGCGAATGAGCAGTTCTTC.